This TCR beta chain was found in a study of T cells in Graves' hyperthyroidism and ophthalmopathy. Authors of the study amplified TCR beta CDR3 regions from RNA transcripts. Primed by the HTBI set, a first-round RT-PCR was run on the TCR CDR3. TCRdb fed the multiplex PCR reads into MiXCR, producing one record per CDR3 protein. This sample has a few hundred thousand distinct CDR3 sequences; under 60% occur once, and the top ten carry approximately 7.5%. The CDR3 runs to 13 residues. Per the germline V gene, CDR1 is DFQATT and CDR2 is SNEGSKA (reference sequence). V trimming: 4 bases; J trimming: 0 bases; junction bases outside the gene matches: 0. Remarks on this clonotype: No antigen is known for it.

Findings and caveats of the study: Most thyroid clonotypes expanded above 0.001 were also detected in blood. With a median lead of 6.5 months before onset, the model predicted ophthalmopathy.

Each diagnosis was grounded in clinical symptoms, serum thyroxine and TRAb, thyroid ultrasound, and orbital computed tomography. This clonotype was sampled from a woman aged 18-29 years with Graves' hyperthyroidism. The sequenced sample was peripheral blood or thyroid tissue (not recorded which). The gene calls are TRBV20-1 and TRBJ1-5; TRBD1 aligns across 7 bases. The DNA of the CDR3 is TGCAGTGCTACAGGGGGTAGCAATCAGCCCCAGCATTTT. Protein sequence: CSATGGSNQPQHF.